These T cell receptor beta chains were read from a single sample in a study of CD4 T cells in relation to SARS-CoV-2 and coronaviruses. Produced via immunoSEQ multiplex PCR; TCRdb's table is partial and in-frame only. The repertoire holds some 20,000 clones, with roughly 76% as singletons. Antigens of these TCRs are unknown. Specimen: CD4+ T cells from PBMCs, cultured in vitro. The source is a human donor in good health. Each CDR3 is given with its conserved first and last residue. A D gene is named only where the DNA matches it firmly. Clone sizes are given selectively: once, few, many, or a class where the clone is expanded.

D	V	J	size	CDR3	DNA
TRBD2	TRBV4-1	TRBJ2-7	-	CASSQLPGLAYDEQYF	TGCGCCAGCAGCCAGCTGCCGGGACTAGCGTATGACGAGCAGTACTTC
-	TRBV11-2	TRBJ2-7	-	CASSPRGTWSSSYEQYF	TGTGCCAGCAGCCCGAGGGGGACTTGGTCTAGCTCCTACGAGCAGTACTTC
TRBD2	TRBV2	TRBJ2-7	-	CASSENNSGINYEQYF	TGTGCCAGCAGTGAAAACAATAGCGGGATTAACTACGAGCAGTACTTC
-	TRBV4-3	TRBJ1-5	few	CASSHSLGTNQPQHF	TGCGCCAGCAGCCACTCCTTGGGTACCAATCAGCCCCAGCATTTT
-	TRBV30	TRBJ1-4	-	CAWSMGGNEKLFF	TGTGCCTGGAGTATGGGGGGGAATGAAAAACTGTTTTTT
TRBD2	TRBV11-2	TRBJ2-1	-	CASSQSGSSGISYNEQFF	TGTGCCAGCAGCCAGTCCGGGTCTAGCGGGATTTCCTACAATGAGCAGTTCTTC
-	TRBV7-8	TRBJ1-5	-	CASSLAHPNRNNQPQHF	TGTGCCAGCAGCTTAGCCCACCCGAACAGGAACAATCAGCCCCAGCATTTT
-	TRBV5-6	TRBJ2-1	-	CASSYSGLLYNEQFF	TGTGCCAGCAGCTACAGCGGCCTGCTCTACAATGAGCAGTTCTTC
-	TRBV30	TRBJ2-3	-	CAWGGFDTQYF	TGTGCCTGGGGGGGGTTTGATACGCAGTATTTT
-	TRBV3-1/TRBV3-2	TRBJ2-3	-	CASRNTDTQYF	TGTGCGAGTAGAAACACAGATACGCAGTATTTT
-	TRBV30	TRBJ2-7	-	CAWSPGQGIVYEQYF	TGTGCCTGGAGTCCCGGGCAGGGAATAGTCTACGAGCAGTACTTC
TRBD2	TRBV6-6	TRBJ2-2	-	CASKPQAGGTGELFF	TGTGCCAGCAAACCCCAAGCGGGGGGCACCGGGGAGCTGTTTTTT
-	TRBV7-2	TRBJ2-3	-	CASSLVWSRRDSLGDTQYF	TGTGCCAGCAGCTTAGTGTGGAGCAGGAGGGACTCACTCGGAGATACGCAGTATTTT
TRBD1	TRBV27	TRBJ1-5	-	CASSFGQGSNQPQHF	TGTGCCAGCAGTTTCGGACAGGGAAGCAATCAGCCCCAGCATTTT
TRBD2	TRBV27	TRBJ2-3	-	CASSPLARPSTDTQYF	TGTGCCAGCAGTCCACTAGCGCGCCCTAGCACAGATACGCAGTATTTT
-	TRBV6-6	TRBJ2-2	-	CASSRDFNTGELFF	TGTGCCAGCAGTCGGGACTTTAACACCGGGGAGCTGTTTTTT
-	TRBV19	TRBJ1-1	once	CASSIPNQGTEAFF	TGTGCCAGTAGTATCCCGAACCAGGGCACTGAAGCTTTCTTT
-	TRBV5-1	TRBJ2-2	-	CASSLVPGVSTGELFF	TGCGCCAGCAGCTTGGTCCCGGGAGTTAGCACCGGGGAGCTGTTTTTT
TRBD2	TRBV5-1	TRBJ2-7	-	CASSFETSGSYEQYF	TGCGCCAGCAGTTTCGAGACTAGCGGATCCTACGAGCAGTACTTC
TRBD1	TRBV18	TRBJ1-2	-	CASSPPAPGQKFGYTF	TGTGCCAGCTCACCACCGGCCCCGGGACAGAAGTTTGGCTACACCTTC
-	TRBV19	TRBJ2-5	-	CASSAGRPGKETQYF	TGTGCCAGTAGTGCGGGACGACCGGGAAAAGAGACCCAGTACTTC
-	TRBV5-5	TRBJ2-2	-	CASSYQGGHTGELFF	TGTGCCAGCAGCTACCAAGGGGGGCACACCGGGGAGCTGTTTTTT
-	TRBV9	TRBJ2-1	-	CASSVDQELAEQFF	TGTGCCAGCAGCGTAGACCAGGAGCTAGCGGAGCAGTTCTTC
TRBD2	TRBV4-1	TRBJ2-2	-	CASSRGTSGNTGELFF	TGCGCCAGCAGCCGAGGGACTAGCGGGAACACCGGGGAGCTGTTTTTT
TRBD1	TRBV29-1	TRBJ2-7	-	CSVQKGADEQYF	TGCAGCGTCCAAAAGGGGGCCGACGAGCAGTACTTC
TRBD2	TRBV5-4	TRBJ2-1	-	CASSPGGTGSVHEQFF	TGTGCCAGCAGCCCCGGGGGGACGGGCTCCGTCCATGAGCAGTTCTTC
TRBD2	TRBV5-1	TRBJ2-3	-	CASSPGRGGTSGTDTQYF	TGCGCCAGCAGCCCTGGTCGGGGAGGGACTAGCGGGACCGATACGCAGTATTTT
-	TRBV30	TRBJ1-3	-	CAWSAPRRGMSGNTIYF	TGTGCCTGGAGTGCCCCCCGACGGGGTATGTCTGGAAACACCATATATTTT
TRBD2	TRBV7-9	TRBJ2-1	-	CASSFWTSLNEQFF	TGTGCCAGCAGCTTTTGGACTAGCTTAAATGAGCAGTTCTTC
TRBD1	TRBV27	TRBJ2-7	-	CAPRFEKTGVSEQYF	TGTGCCCCCCGGTTCGAAAAGACAGGGGTGAGCGAGCAGTACTTC
TRBD1	TRBV2	TRBJ2-7	-	CASSVFRQGAGEQYF	TGTGCCAGCAGTGTGTTTAGACAGGGGGCGGGGGAGCAGTACTTC
TRBD2	TRBV5-1	TRBJ2-5	-	CASSDGTSGGHYQETQYF	TGCGCCAGCAGCGACGGGACTAGCGGGGGGCACTACCAAGAGACCCAGTACTTC
-	TRBV6-5	TRBJ2-1	-	CASSPIRTNNEQFF	TGTGCCAGCAGCCCCATCCGGACCAACAATGAGCAGTTCTTC
-	TRBV10-3	TRBJ1-1	few	CAISESQLGQRGTEAFF	TGTGCCATCAGTGAGTCCCAACTAGGACAGAGAGGGACTGAAGCTTTCTTT
-	TRBV4-1	TRBJ1-1	-	CASSQTTVGNTEAFF	TGCGCCAGCAGCCAAACGACAGTAGGGAACACTGAAGCTTTCTTT
-	TRBV13	TRBJ2-2	-	CASSFGFLNTGELFF	TGTGCCAGCAGCTTCGGGTTCCTGAACACCGGGGAGCTGTTTTTT
-	TRBV10-3	TRBJ1-5	-	CAISDVGGNQPQHF	TGTGCCATCAGCGACGTAGGGGGCAATCAGCCCCAGCATTTT
TRBD1	TRBV6-5	TRBJ1-6	once	CASMGQGHNSPLHF	TGTGCCAGCATGGGACAGGGTCATAATTCACCCCTCCACTTT
-	TRBV6-2/TRBV6-3	TRBJ1-1	-	CASSPPGTAFEAFF	TGTGCCAGCAGTCCCCCCGGGACCGCCTTTGAAGCTTTCTTT
TRBD2	TRBV5-1	TRBJ2-3	-	CASSSNSLTSGTDTQYF	TGCGCCAGCAGCTCAAACTCGTTGACTAGCGGCACAGATACGCAGTATTTT
-	TRBV14	TRBJ1-2	-	CASSQLTGTNGYTF	TGTGCCAGCAGCCAATTAACAGGGACTAATGGCTACACCTTC
-	TRBV7-2	TRBJ1-3	-	CASSRDENSGNTIYF	TGTGCCAGCTCTAGGGACGAGAACTCTGGAAACACCATATATTTT
TRBD2	TRBV24-1	TRBJ2-1	-	CATSASGGAGYNEQFF	TGTGCCACCAGCGCTAGCGGGGGGGCTGGATACAATGAGCAGTTCTTC
-	TRBV29-1	TRBJ1-4	large	CSVGARAGRNEKLFF	TGCAGCGTTGGGGCTCGGGCAGGGAGGAATGAAAAACTGTTTTTT
TRBD1	TRBV7-9	TRBJ2-7	-	CASSFDRVNEQYF	TGTGCCAGCAGCTTCGACAGGGTGAACGAGCAGTACTTC
-	TRBV11-2	TRBJ1-1	-	CASSGNYWTEPNTEAFF	TGTGCCAGCAGCGGAAATTATTGGACAGAGCCTAACACTGAAGCTTTCTTT
TRBD2	TRBV7-9	TRBJ2-2	-	CASSGLAGGPNTGELFF	TGTGCCAGCAGCGGACTAGCGGGGGGGCCCAACACCGGGGAGCTGTTTTTT
-	TRBV7-2	TRBJ1-1	-	CASSHPDRVAFF	TGTGCCAGCAGCCACCCCGATAGGGTCGCTTTCTTT
-	TRBV6-2/TRBV6-3	TRBJ2-3	-	CASSYRTDTQYF	TGTGCCAGCAGTTACAGGACAGATACGCAGTATTTT